The clone carrying this TCR beta chain appeared a few times. The antigen is unknown. TCRdb re-derived calls from the reads in MiXCR, one entry per CDR3 protein. The sample yields about a million distinct CDR3 sequences, around 30% seen once. This specimen comes from a study of T cell repertoires in cytomegalovirus infection. About the research overall: The study used recently identified HLA-C-restricted and well-studied HLA-B-restricted CMV epitopes. Public TCR beta signature analysis indicated the presence of both CMV infection and matching HLA type. Study-level findings and limits: The study found HLA-C-restricted CMV-specific TCR beta clonotypes dominating the ex vivo response.

CDR1 MNHNS and CDR2 SASEGT come from the germline V gene. CDR3 length: 14 residues. V shed 4 bases and J shed 7 bases, with 15 bases lying between them. The material was cultured CD8+ T cells from PBMCs, obtained from culture after CMV antigen stimulation. The chain uses TRBV6-1 and TRBJ2-3; D gene uncertain. The receptor's source is a human donor in good health (CMV status not recorded). Some clones in this sample may be carry-over from other donors' samples. DNA for the CDR3: TGTGCCAGCAGTGTCGGACCCTTCACGAATACGCAGTATTTT. This encodes CASSVGPFTNTQYF.